This entry lists 20 T cell receptor beta chains sequenced from one sample in a study of blood T cell repertoires in COVID-19. Some clones are missing from TCRdb's copy, which holds only in-frame ones; the method was immunoSEQ multiplex PCR. This sample yields fewer than 150,000 clones, of which almost 85% are seen a single time; around 13% belongs to the top ten. Sequenced material: peripheral blood. These TCRs come from a human donor in a cohort sampled during active COVID-19.

The rearrangement joins TRBV7-8 to TRBJ2-1; a weak D match, TRBD2 (5 bases). The germline V gene encodes CDR1 SGHVS and CDR2 FQNEAQ. The CDR3 is 12 residues long. V lost 5 bases to trimming and J lost 10 bases, with 12 bases between them. As DNA, the CDR3 is TGTGCCAGCAGCCACCCGGGGTACGAGCAGTTCTTC. This gives the protein CASSHPGYEQFF.

This rearrangement joins TRBV19 to TRBJ1-2, with D uncertain. The CDR3 is 13 amino acids. The germline V gene has CDR1 LNHDA and CDR2 SQIVND (reference sequence). Deletions cut 10 bases from V and 10 bases from J, with 22 bases between. CDR3 nucleotide sequence: TGTGCCATTACGAATTCAGCGTTAGGTGACTACACCTTC. Residues: CAITNSALGDYTF.

This chain links TRBV7-8 with TRBJ1-5, with a weak D call TRBD1 (6 bases). Trimming removed 1 base from V and 2 bases from J, with 6 bases in between. The germline V gene encodes CDR1 SGHVS and CDR2 FQNEAQ. This CDR3 has 14 amino acids. CDR3 loop: CASSLEGGNQPQHF. The CDR3 DNA is TGTGCCAGCAGCTTAGAGGGGGGCAATCAGCCCCAGCATTTT.

The chain carries TRBV6-5 and TRBJ2-5; weak D call: TRBD2 (7 bases). Trimming left V 1 base short and J 5 bases short, with 11 bases between. Germline CDR1 reads MNHEY; CDR2 reads SVGAGI. The CDR3 spans 14 residues. Here the CDR3 DNA reads TGTGCCAGCAGTTACTGGGGAGGGGGGGAGACCCAGTACTTC. This gives the protein CASSYWGGGETQYF.

The count of this clone is one. V and J are TRBV6-6 and TRBJ2-4; weak D call: TRBD1 (6 bases). From germline, CDR1 is MNHNY and CDR2 SVGAGI (reference sequence). V lost 0 bases to trimming and J lost 6 bases, with 15 bases between them. The CDR3 runs to 16 residues. DNA of the CDR3: TGTGCCAGCAGTTACTCGAACAGGGAATTGCGAAACATTCAGTACTTC. It specifies CASSYSNRELRNIQYF.

The chain is built from TRBV5-1 and TRBJ1-4, with 8 bases that match TRBD1. This CDR3 has 13 residues. From germline, CDR1 is SGHRS and CDR2 YFSETQ. V shed 1 base, J shed 8 bases, and the junction held 1 base outside the gene matches. CDR3 residues: CASSLRQGEKLFF. The CDR3 DNA follows: TGCGCCAGCAGCTTGAGACAGGGGGAAAAACTGTTTTTT.

The rearrangement joins TRBV6-1 to TRBJ1-1; 8 positions match TRBD1. V shed 3 bases, J shed 7 bases, and the junction held 4 bases outside the gene matches. Germline assignment: CDR1 MNHNS and CDR2 SASEGT. The CDR3 length is 13 residues. CDR3 loop: CASSEGRGLEAFF. CDR3 nucleotides: TGTGCCAGCAGTGAGGGCAGGGGGCTTGAAGCTTTCTTT.

This clone was seen more than once but under ten times. V is TRBV9 and J is TRBJ2-3; the D gene is possibly TRBD2 (6 bases). Trimming stripped 1 base from V and 2 bases from J, with 11 bases between. CDR1 SGDLS and CDR2 YYNGEE come from the germline V gene. The CDR3 consists of 15 residues. The CDR3 here is CASSVSAGPTDTQYF. The CDR3 bases are TGTGCCAGCAGCGTAAGTGCGGGACCCACAGATACGCAGTATTTT.

This sequence joins TRBV4-1 and TRBJ2-7; 10 nucleotides agree with TRBD2. In germline, CDR1 is MGHRA, CDR2 YSYEKL. The V and J ends lost 3 bases and 3 bases, in that order; junction bases with no gene match: 11. The CDR3 length is 17 residues. In DNA, the CDR3 is TGCGCCAGCAGCCACCTGTGGAGCGGGGGGGCCCTCTACGAGCAGTACTTC. It specifies CASSHLWSGGALYEQYF.

V usage is TRBV18 and J usage is TRBJ2-2; D is undetermined. The V gene lost 1 base and the J gene lost 0 bases, with 9 bases spanning the gap. The germline V gene has CDR1 KGHSH and CDR2 LQKENI. This CDR3 spans 16 amino acids. CDR3 loop: CASSPHPPTNTGELFF. CDR3 DNA sequence: TGTGCCAGCTCACCACATCCCCCTACGAACACCGGGGAGCTGTTTTTT.

The CDR3 is CASRTGGRSNQPQHF. In nucleotides, the CDR3 is TGTGCCAGTAGAACAGGGGGTCGTAGCAATCAGCCCCAGCATTTT. The gene calls are TRBV19 and TRBJ1-5, with 8 bases fitting TRBD1. The CDR3 covers 15 residues. CDR1 is LNHDA and CDR2 is SQIVND in the germline V gene (reference sequence). Losses at the gene ends were 6 bases for V and 0 bases for J; bases not matched to a gene: 4.

The genes are TRBV2 and TRBJ2-1; no clear D. The V gene lost 2 bases and the J gene lost 4 bases, with 12 bases spanning the gap. In germline, CDR1 is SNHLY, CDR2 FYNNEI. The CDR3 totals 15 residues. The CDR3 DNA reads as TGTGCCAGCAGTGAACATGCAAACAGTTACAATGAGCAGTTCTTC. Its translation: CASSEHANSYNEQFF.

This chain joins TRBV3-1 (or the pseudogene TRBV3-2) and TRBJ2-6, with 7 bases fitting TRBD2. The V gene's germline CDR1 is LGHDT and CDR2 YNNKEL (reference sequence). J gave up 2 bases and V 0 bases, and 4 bases lay outside the gene matches. The CDR3 has 17 residues. The CDR3 nucleotides are TGTGCCAGCAGCCAAGATCTTGGGGGGGCTGGGGCCAACGTCCTGACTTTC. Its protein product is CASSQDLGGAGANVLTF.

This rearrangement joins TRBV5-5 to TRBJ2-3, with 8 bases that match TRBD1. The V gene's germline CDR1 is SGHKS and CDR2 YYEKEE (reference sequence). The CDR3 spans 16 residues. The V gene end was trimmed by 4 bases and the J gene end by 2 bases; junction bases not matched to a gene: 9. The CDR3 DNA reads as TGTGCCAGCAGCCCCGCCCGGACAGGGAACACAGATACGCAGTATTTT. This sequence encodes CASSPARTGNTDTQYF.

This clone has just one count. The chain links TRBV7-2 to TRBJ1-2; possibly TRBD1 for D (5 bases). CDR3 size: 15 residues. CDR1 and CDR2 from the germline V gene are SGHTA and FQGNSA. The ends were cut back, 4 bases at V and 2 bases at J, with 14 bases in the middle. CDR3 protein: CASSSRTGGNYGYTF. The CDR3 DNA follows: TGTGCCAGCAGCTCCCGCACGGGGGGGAACTATGGCTACACCTTC.

This clone was observed a few times. V usage is TRBV10-3 and J usage is TRBJ1-3; 9 bases fit TRBD1. V shed 10 bases, J shed 2 bases, and the junction held 9 bases outside the gene matches. Germline loops: CDR1 ENHRY, CDR2 SYGVKD. CDR3 length: 15 residues. The CDR3 coding sequence is TGTGCCACCGTACAGGGGGCGAACCCTGGAAACACCATATATTTT. The encoded protein is CATVQGANPGNTIYF.

The V call is TRBV6-2 or TRBV6-3, the J call TRBJ1-1; D may be TRBD1 (5 bases). The V gene lost 4 bases and the J gene lost 4 bases, with 13 bases spanning the gap. The CDR3 spans 14 residues. CDR1 and CDR2 from the germline V gene are MNHEY and SVGEGT. CDR3 sequence (DNA): TGTGCCAGCAGTTTGGGACTGAGGTTCACTGAAGCTTTCTTT. It codes for CASSLGLRFTEAFF.

The rearrangement links TRBV11-3 to TRBJ1-4, with no clear D. This CDR3 contains 14 residues. V lost 6 bases to trimming and J lost 8 bases, with 16 bases between them. Germline V gene lookup returns CDR1 SGHNT and CDR2 YENEEA. The CDR3 is CASSFPGVREKLFF. In DNA, the CDR3 is TGTGCCAGCAGTTTCCCCGGGGTCAGGGAAAAACTGTTTTTT.

The chain employs TRBV30 and TRBJ1-1, with D uncertain. Trimming removed 4 bases from V and 0 bases from J, with 9 bases in between. This CDR3 region has 13 residues. The germline V gene encodes CDR1 GTSNPN and CDR2 SVGIG (reference sequence). The DNA of the CDR3 is TGTGCCTGGACTAGAAGAATGAACACTGAAGCTTTCTTT. Its translation: CAWTRRMNTEAFF.

The chain employs TRBV7-3 and TRBJ2-5; 9 bases fit TRBD1. The germline gives CDR1 SGHTA, CDR2 FQGTGA. The J segment lost 2 bases and the V segment lost 0 bases, leaving 1 base of the junction unmatched. The CDR3 extends over 15 amino acids. Here the CDR3 reads CASSLTTGGQETQYF. The CDR3 DNA follows: TGTGCCAGCAGCTTAACGACAGGGGGGCAAGAGACCCAGTACTTC.